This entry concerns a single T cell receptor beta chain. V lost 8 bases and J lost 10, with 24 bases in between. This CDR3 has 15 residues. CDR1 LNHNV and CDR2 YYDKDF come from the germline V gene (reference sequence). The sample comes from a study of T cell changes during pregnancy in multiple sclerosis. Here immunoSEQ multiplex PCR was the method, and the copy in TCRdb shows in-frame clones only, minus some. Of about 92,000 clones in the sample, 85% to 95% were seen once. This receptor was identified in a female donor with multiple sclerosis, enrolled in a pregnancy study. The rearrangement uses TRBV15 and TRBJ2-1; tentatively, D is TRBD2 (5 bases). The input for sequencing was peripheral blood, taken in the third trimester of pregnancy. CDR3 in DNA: TGTGCCACCCGATCGGGTGCAGGAGGATTTGGGGAGCAGTTCTTC. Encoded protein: CATRSGAGGFGEQFF.